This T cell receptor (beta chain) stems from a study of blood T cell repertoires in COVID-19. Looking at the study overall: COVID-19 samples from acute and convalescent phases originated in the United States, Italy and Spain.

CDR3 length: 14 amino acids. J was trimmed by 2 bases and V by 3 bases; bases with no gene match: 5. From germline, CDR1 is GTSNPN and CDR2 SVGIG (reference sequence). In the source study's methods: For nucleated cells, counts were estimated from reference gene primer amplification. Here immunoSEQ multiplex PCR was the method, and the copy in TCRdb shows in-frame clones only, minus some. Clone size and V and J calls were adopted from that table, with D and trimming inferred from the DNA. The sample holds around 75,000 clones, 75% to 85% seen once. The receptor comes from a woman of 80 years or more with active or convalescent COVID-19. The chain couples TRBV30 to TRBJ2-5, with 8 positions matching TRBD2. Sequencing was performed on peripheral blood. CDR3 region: CAWRLAGGQETQYF. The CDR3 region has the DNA TGTGCCTGGAGGTTGGCGGGGGGACAAGAGACCCAGTACTTC.